Only a few counts were recorded for the clone carrying this T cell receptor (beta chain). Time point: sample taken at primary tumor resection. Whole RNA, which was extracted from tumor, nontumor lung tissue or frozen PBMC, was sequenced without any cell sorting. CDR3 size: 15 residues. The V end was cut by 6 bases, the J end by 6 bases, with 18 bases between. From germline, CDR1 is MDHEN and CDR2 SYDVKM. This sample was taken from a study of spatial heterogeneity in lung cancer. TCRdb recomputed calls from the 5' RACE reads with MiXCR, one row per CDR3 protein. Of under 25,000 distinct CDR3 sequences in the sample, about 7% were seen once.

The specimen was PBMCs, collected at surgery. The TCR was taken from a male donor with early-stage non-small cell lung cancer. J is TRBJ2-1 and V is TRBV28; D uncertain. This chain's CDR3 is CASRGGLARTNEQFF. The CDR3 nucleotides are TGTGCCAGCAGGGGTGGGCTGGCCCGTACCAATGAGCAGTTCTTC.